This T cell receptor (beta chain) appears in the sequencing data of a study of blood T cells in healthy people across ages. Per sample, at least 5.5 micrograms of total RNA were extracted. A remark on this clonotype: The antigen remains undetermined.

Germline-derived CDR1 and CDR2 are SGHDT and YYEEEE. With 6 bases removed from V and 2 bases from J, the gap between germline ends came to 15 bases. CDR3 length: 15 amino acids. Study-level points and caveats: Age brought a roughly linear fall in TCR beta diversity measured per million T cells. Long-lived and aged donors differed, with more naive CD4+ cells and higher diversity in the long-lived.

Next came a second PCR, run for about 6 to 12 cycles, which used a sample-barcoded 5' primer along with a J-beta primer mix. TCRdb processed the 5' RACE reads anew with MiXCR; each CDR3 protein has one entry. The table has more than 650,000 distinct CDR3 sequences, about 20% seen once. The rearrangement joins TRBV5-6 to TRBJ2-1; D is uncertain. This receptor was obtained from a man in his 70s in good health. The sequenced material came from blood. CDR3 sequence (DNA): TGTGCCAGCATCCCCACCGCGGCCCCCTACAATGAGCAGTTCTTC. Translated, it gives CASIPTAAPYNEQFF. Full variable domain (remainder filled in from reference TRBV5-6 and TRBJ2-1): DAGVTQSPTHLIKTRGQQVTLRCSPKSGHDTVSWYQQALGQGPQFIFQYYEEEERQRGNFPDRFSGHQFPNYSSELNVNALLLGDSALYLCASIPTAAPYNEQFFGPGTRLTVL.